This TCR beta chain was retrieved from a study of T-cell memory formation after mild COVID-19. Study-level results: The study found contracting CD4+ clones mainly in CM and EM and contracting CD8+ clones in EMRA.

This clonotype was detected only a few times. Its antigen is not known. TCRdb analysed the 5' RACE reads with MiXCR anew, one entry per CDR3 protein. The profile shows a few hundred thousand distinct CDR3 sequences, 20% to 25% of them singletons. The length of the CDR3 is 14 residues. V was pared by 6 bases and J by 6 bases, with 15 bases between. Germline CDR1 is DFQATT and CDR2 is SNEGSKA (reference sequence). J is TRBJ1-6 and V is TRBV20-1; D ambiguous. The sequencing sample was made of PBMCs or a T cell subset sorted from them (not recorded which). This TCR came from a man between 18 and 35 years old who had mild COVID-19 (a few samples of this study predate the infection). Cell type and time point are not known. The CDR3 loop reads CSAPGGNSNSPLHF. CDR3 in DNA: TGCAGTGCCCCGGGAGGGAATTCTAATTCACCCCTCCACTTT.